This T cell receptor (beta chain) stems from a study of blood T cell repertoires in COVID-19. Study-level information: The samples span acute and convalescent COVID-19 from the United States, Italy and Spain. Sample material is recorded as cDNA or gDNA derived from T cells, B-cell-depleted T cells, or PBMCs.

How the authors handled the data: Nucleated cell counts were estimated from reference gene primer amplification. Libraries were prepared by immunoSEQ multiplex PCR; TCRdb keeps only in-frame clonotypes and omits some of them. That table furnishes V, J and clone size, whereas the DNA furnished D and trimming. This table holds about 89,000 clones, 80% to 95% found once. The germline gives CDR1 SGDLS, CDR2 YYNGEE. This CDR3 contains 14 residues. Trimming pared 0 bases from V and 4 bases from J, leaving 9 bases between. Source material: peripheral blood. This sequence was found in a human donor with active COVID-19. The donor label of this sample is uncertain. The chain is built from TRBV9 and TRBJ2-3; the D is unclear. The CDR3, as DNA: TGTGCCAGCAGCGTAGCCCAGTTTGCAGATACGCAGTATTTT. Encoded protein: CASSVAQFADTQYF.